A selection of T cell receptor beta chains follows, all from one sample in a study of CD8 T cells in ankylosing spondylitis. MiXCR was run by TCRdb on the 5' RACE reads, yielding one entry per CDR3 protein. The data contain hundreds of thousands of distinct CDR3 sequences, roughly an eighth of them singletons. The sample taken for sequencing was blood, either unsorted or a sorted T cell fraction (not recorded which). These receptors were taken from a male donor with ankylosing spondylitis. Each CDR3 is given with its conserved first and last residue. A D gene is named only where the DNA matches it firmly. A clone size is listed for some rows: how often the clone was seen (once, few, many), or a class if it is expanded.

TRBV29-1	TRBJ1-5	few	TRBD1	CSVSQGIGNQPQHF	TGCAGCGTTTCACAGGGGATAGGTAATCAGCCCCAGCATTTT
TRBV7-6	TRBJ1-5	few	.	CASSLAGGVGQPQHF	TGTGCCAGCAGCTTAGCGGGGGGAGTGGGCCAGCCCCAGCATTTT
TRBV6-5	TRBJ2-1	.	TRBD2	CASSYRTSHVEQFF	TGTGCCAGCAGTTACAGGACTAGCCATGTGGAGCAGTTCTTC
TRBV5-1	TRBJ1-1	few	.	CASSLERRDTEAFF	TGCGCCAGCAGCTTGGAACGGAGAGACACTGAAGCTTTCTTT
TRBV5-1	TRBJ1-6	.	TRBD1	CASSLEGTGNSPLHF	TGCGCCAGCAGCTTGGAAGGGACAGGGAATTCACCCCTCCACTTT
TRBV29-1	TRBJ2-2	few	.	CSVRAGTENTGELFF	TGCAGCGTCCGGGCCGGGACTGAAAACACCGGGGAGCTGTTTTTT
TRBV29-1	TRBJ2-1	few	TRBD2	CSVRGLAVYEQFF	TGCAGCGTTAGGGGACTAGCCGTTTATGAGCAGTTCTTC
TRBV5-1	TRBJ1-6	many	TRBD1	CASSPRPGTGNSPLHF	TGCGCCAGCAGCCCGAGACCCGGGACAGGGAATTCACCCCTCCACTTT
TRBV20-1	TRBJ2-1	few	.	CSAREAASVYNEQFF	TGCAGTGCTAGAGAGGCGGCTAGCGTATACAATGAGCAGTTCTTC
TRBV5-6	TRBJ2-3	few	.	CASSGLIGRTDTQYF	TGTGCCAGCAGCGGACTGATTGGGCGCACAGATACGCAGTATTTT
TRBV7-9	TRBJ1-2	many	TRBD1	CASSRTTGDGGYTF	TGTGCCAGCAGCAGAACGACAGGGGACGGTGGCTACACCTTC
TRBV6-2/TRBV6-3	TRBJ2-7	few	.	CASSYSGVGYEQYF	TGTGCCAGCAGTTACTCGGGAGTAGGCTACGAGCAGTACTTC
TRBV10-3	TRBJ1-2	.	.	CAIRWTSFRHGYTF	TGTGCCATCAGATGGACATCATTCCGGCATGGCTACACCTTC
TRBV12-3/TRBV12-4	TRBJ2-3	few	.	CASRLVDRNTDTQYF	TGTGCCAGCAGACTTGTGGACCGAAACACAGATACGCAGTATTTT
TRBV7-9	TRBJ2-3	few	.	CASRKGTDTQYF	TGTGCCAGCAGAAAGGGGACAGATACGCAGTATTTT
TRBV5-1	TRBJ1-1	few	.	CASGPVSRNTEAFF	TGCGCCAGCGGGCCTGTTTCGAGGAACACTGAAGCTTTCTTT
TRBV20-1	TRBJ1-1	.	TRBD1	CSARLHRGDTEAFF	TGCAGTGCTAGATTACACAGGGGCGACACTGAAGCTTTCTTT
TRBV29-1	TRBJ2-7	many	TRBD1	CSVEGTDEQYF	TGCAGCGTTGAGGGGACAGACGAGCAGTACTTC
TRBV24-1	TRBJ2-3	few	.	CATSDLGGSTDTQYF	TGTGCCACCAGTGATTTAGGCGGGTCCACAGATACGCAGTATTTT
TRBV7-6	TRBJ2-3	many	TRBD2	CASSKFSGTSTDTQYF	TGTGCCAGCAGCAAGTTTAGCGGGACTAGCACAGATACGCAGTATTTT
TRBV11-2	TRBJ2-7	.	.	CASSPQTGSSYEQYF	TGTGCCAGCAGCCCGCAGACAGGTAGCTCCTACGAGCAGTACTTC
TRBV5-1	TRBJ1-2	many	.	CASRFGTGNYGYTF	TGCGCCAGCAGATTCGGGACGGGGAACTATGGCTACACCTTC
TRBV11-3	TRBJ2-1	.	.	CASSPTIGIYNEQFF	TGTGCCAGCAGCCCTACCATCGGGATCTACAATGAGCAGTTCTTC
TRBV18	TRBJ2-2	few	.	CASSPPVDTGELFF	TGTGCCAGCTCACCCCCGGTTGACACCGGGGAGCTGTTTTTT
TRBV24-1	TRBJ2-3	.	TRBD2	CATSFASGRTDTQYF	TGTGCCACCAGTTTCGCTAGCGGGAGGACAGATACGCAGTATTTT
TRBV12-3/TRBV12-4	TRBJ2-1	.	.	CASIPSGANEQFF	TGTGCCAGCATACCCTCCGGGGCCAATGAGCAGTTCTTC
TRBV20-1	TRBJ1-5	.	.	CSAVEGSNQPQHF	TGCAGTGCCGTCGAGGGGAGCAATCAGCCCCAGCATTTT
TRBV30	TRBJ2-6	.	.	CAWDSPFSGANVLTF	TGTGCCTGGGACAGCCCGTTCTCTGGGGCCAACGTCCTGACTTTC
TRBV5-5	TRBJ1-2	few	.	CASSSVPRDTYHGYTF	TGTGCCAGCAGTTCCGTACCCAGGGACACATACCATGGCTACACCTTC
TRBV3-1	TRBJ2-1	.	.	CASKEGNNEQFF	TGTGCCAGCAAAGAGGGAAACAATGAGCAGTTCTTC
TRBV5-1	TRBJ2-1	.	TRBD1	CASSLMQGADEQFF	TGCGCCAGCAGCTTGATGCAGGGGGCGGATGAGCAGTTCTTC
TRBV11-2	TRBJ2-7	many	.	CASSLQPYEQYF	TGTGCCAGCAGCTTACAGCCCTACGAGCAGTACTTC
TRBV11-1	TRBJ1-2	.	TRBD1	CASSGDRTYYGYTF	TGTGCCAGCAGCGGGGACAGGACCTACTATGGCTACACCTTC
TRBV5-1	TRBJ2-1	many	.	CASSPGPSYNEQFF	TGCGCCAGCAGCCCGGGCCCGAGTTACAATGAGCAGTTCTTC
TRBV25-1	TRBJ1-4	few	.	CASSADRGDEKLFF	TGTGCCAGCAGTGCTGACCGAGGTGATGAAAAACTGTTTTTT
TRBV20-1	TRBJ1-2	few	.	CSAEGTAVGYTF	TGCAGTGCCGAAGGGACCGCGGTTGGCTACACCTTC
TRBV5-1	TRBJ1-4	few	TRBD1	CASSLGQGTTNEKLFF	TGCGCCAGCAGTCTCGGACAGGGGACAACTAATGAAAAACTGTTTTTT
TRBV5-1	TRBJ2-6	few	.	CASSLTPTPGANVLTF	TGCGCCAGCAGCTTGACCCCAACTCCTGGGGCCAACGTCCTGACTTTC
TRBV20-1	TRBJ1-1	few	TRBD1	CSARGQGVWNTEAFF	TGCAGTGCTCGTGGACAGGGGGTATGGAACACTGAAGCTTTCTTT
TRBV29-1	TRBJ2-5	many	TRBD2	CSAITSGQETQYF	TGCAGCGCTATAACTAGCGGGCAAGAGACCCAGTACTTC